This T cell receptor (beta chain) was documented in a study of CD8+ T cells in alopecia areata (dated by TCRdb to between 2017 and 2018). Regarding the complete study: Treated patients were enrolled in an open-label pilot trial of oral tofacitinib, 5 to 10 mg twice daily, for moderate-to-severe alopecia areata. Tofacitinib was given for 6 to 18 months, followed by 6 months of follow-up off drug to assess delayed response and recurrence. For the treated patients, the SALT score, which quantifies what percentage of scalp surface area is affected, served as the measure of disease severity. To study T cell clonal expansion in alopecia areata, the researchers applied high-throughput TCRbeta sequencing to both the C3H/HeJ mouse model and human patients. On the human side, TCRbeta sequencing was run on scalp tissue and on sorted CD4+ and CD8+ peripheral blood T cells from healthy controls and from alopecia areata patients with either patchy or totalis/universalis disease. Biopsies were taken from tofacitinib-treated patients at baseline and again at 4 and 24 weeks into treatment, and several of those patients also had a later scalp biopsy. Scalp clonality was compared across normal scalp (n=4), patchy alopecia areata scalp (n=8), and alopecia totalis/universalis scalp (n=8). The RNA source kit depended on sample type: the PAXgene miRNA kit for fixed scalp, the miRNeasy kit for PBMCs, and the RNeasy kit for mouse skin. TCRbeta CDR3 regions were amplified by immunoSEQ multiplex PCR with 35 Vbeta forward and 13 Jbeta reverse primers.

The CDR3 runs 13 residues from the cysteine to the phenylalanine. The sequence is cut down to CDR3 DNA, 39 bases in frame from base 1. V drops 4 bases and J drops 0 bases, leaving 10 bases in between. The germline V gene gives CDR1 as SQVTM and CDR2 as ANQGSEA. Study-wide conclusions, independent of this receptor: Because the treated cohort was small and had only one nonresponder, larger studies are needed to examine links between baseline CD8+ expansion and response. With tofacitinib, both scalp clonality and the number of expanded CD8+ clones among the top 100 scalp clones went down significantly. During tofacitinib treatment, many expanded lesional clones stuck around in both scalp and blood, and this persistence may partly explain why relapse happens after treatment is stopped. Resident alphabeta T cells in normal human skin are also sequenced, complicating scalp TCR repertoire analysis, unlike mouse skin dominated by gammadelta T cells. Compared with mice, TCR sequences shared between patients were less clear, possibly partly because of HLA diversity across the patient population. Higher clonality and more expanded CD8+ clones were observed in lesional scalp than in normal scalp, particularly in alopecia totalis/universalis, a finding suggestive of antigenic drive.

A word on this clone: Its cognate antigen has yet to be identified. There are no base qualities to consult, and no much larger clone falls within one base.

The library was prepared using the immunoSEQ multiplex PCR assay. To provide template for TCR sequencing, every sample had RNA extracted and reverse transcribed into cDNA. SuperScript III was used to make first-strand cDNA, primed with a 2:1 mix of oligo-dT and random hexamers. A synthetic immune receptor repertoire was used to assess amplification bias, and residual bias was removed computationally. Under the source paper's analysis protocol: Raw reads were preprocessed to remove errors, and CDR3 was defined by IMGT conventions from the conserved cysteine to phenylalanine. Clonality was computed as 1 minus the Shannon entropy, with the entropy normalized by log2 of the number of productive unique TCRs. Scalp TCRbeta sequences were cross-referenced with sorted blood CD4 and CD8 repertoires so that the CD4 or CD8 identity of scalp clones could be inferred. TCRdb re-hosts the immuneACCESS table, in-frame sequences only. Its copies lack some clones; in the studies checked, an unresolved V gene accounts for under half of them, and the cause for the rest is not known. That table is the source of V, J and clone size, and D and trimming were worked out from the DNA. For this sample there are approximately 170,000 clones; roughly three fifths appear just once. The ten largest clones represent about 0.65% of the sample.

The label giving this sample's time point can be read as: around 4 weeks on oral tofacitinib. Reading the label with the study, this specimen's treatment or condition is: oral pan-JAK inhibitor, 5-10 mg twice daily. Lesional scalp punch biopsies and peripheral blood were collected from alopecia areata patients. After PBMCs were isolated by density centrifugation and stained for CD3, CD4 and CD8, a FACSAria was used to sort CD4+ and CD8+ T cells. In this chain, TRBV29-1 is recombined with TRBJ2-7; tentative D gene TRBD2, with 5 bases matching. Specimen: CD4+ T cells sorted from blood, collected at week 4, from a patient treated with tofacitinib. This TCR derives from a human donor with alopecia areata. The nucleotide sequence reads TGCAGCGTTGGTAGAGGGTACTCCTACGAGCAGTACTTC. This gives the protein CSVGRGYSYEQYF.